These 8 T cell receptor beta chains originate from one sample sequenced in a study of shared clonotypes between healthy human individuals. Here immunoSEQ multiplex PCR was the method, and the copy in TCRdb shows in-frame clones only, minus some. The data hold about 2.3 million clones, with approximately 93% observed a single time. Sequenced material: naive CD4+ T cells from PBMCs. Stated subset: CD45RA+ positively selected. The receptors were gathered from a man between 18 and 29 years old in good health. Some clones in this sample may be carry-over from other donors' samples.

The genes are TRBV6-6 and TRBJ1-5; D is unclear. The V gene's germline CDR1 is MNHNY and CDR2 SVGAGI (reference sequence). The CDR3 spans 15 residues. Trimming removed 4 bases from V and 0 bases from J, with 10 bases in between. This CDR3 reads CASSFNSYSNQPQHF. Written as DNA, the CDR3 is TGTGCCAGCAGTTTTAACAGCTATAGCAATCAGCCCCAGCATTTT.

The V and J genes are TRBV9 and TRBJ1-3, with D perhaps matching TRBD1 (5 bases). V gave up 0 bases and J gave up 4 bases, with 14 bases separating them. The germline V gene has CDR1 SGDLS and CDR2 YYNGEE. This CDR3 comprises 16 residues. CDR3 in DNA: TGTGCCAGCAGCGTAGCTGCGGGGCTCTCCGGAAACACCATATATTTT. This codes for CASSVAAGLSGNTIYF.

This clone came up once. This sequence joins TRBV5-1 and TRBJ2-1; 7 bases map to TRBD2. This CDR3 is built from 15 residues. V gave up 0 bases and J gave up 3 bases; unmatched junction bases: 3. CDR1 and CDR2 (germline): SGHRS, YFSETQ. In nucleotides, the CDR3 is TGCGCCAGCAGCTTGGCTGGCGGGGGCTACAATGAGCAGTTCTTC. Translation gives CASSLAGGGYNEQFF.

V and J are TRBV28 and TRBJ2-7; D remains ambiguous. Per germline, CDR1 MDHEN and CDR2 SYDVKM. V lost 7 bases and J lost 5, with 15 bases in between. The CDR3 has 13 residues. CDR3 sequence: CASKSPGVDEQYF. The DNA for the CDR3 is TGTGCCAGCAAGAGTCCCGGTGTGGACGAGCAGTACTTC. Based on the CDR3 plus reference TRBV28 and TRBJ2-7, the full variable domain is DVKVTQSSRYLVKRTGEKVFLECVQDMDHENMFWYRQDPGLGLRLIYFSYDVKMKEKGDIPEGYSVSREKKERFSLILESASTNQTSMYLCASKSPGVDEQYFGPGTRLTVT.

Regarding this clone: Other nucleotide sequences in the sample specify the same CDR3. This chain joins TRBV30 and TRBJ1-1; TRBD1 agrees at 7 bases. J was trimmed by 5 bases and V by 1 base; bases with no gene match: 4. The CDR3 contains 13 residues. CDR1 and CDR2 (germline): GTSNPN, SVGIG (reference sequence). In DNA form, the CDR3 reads TGTGCCTGGAGTGGACAGGGCTTAACTGAAGCTTTCTTT. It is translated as CAWSGQGLTEAFF.

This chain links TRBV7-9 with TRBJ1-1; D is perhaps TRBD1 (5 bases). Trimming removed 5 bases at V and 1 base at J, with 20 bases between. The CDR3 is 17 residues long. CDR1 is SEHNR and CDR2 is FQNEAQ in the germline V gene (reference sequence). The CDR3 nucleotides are TGTGCCAGCAGCACGCAGGGTTCCTGGTCGGAGAACACTGAAGCTTTCTTT. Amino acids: CASSTQGSWSENTEAFF.

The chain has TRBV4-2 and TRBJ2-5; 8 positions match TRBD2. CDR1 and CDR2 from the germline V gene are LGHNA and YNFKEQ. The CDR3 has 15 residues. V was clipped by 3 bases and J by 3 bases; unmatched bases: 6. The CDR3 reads CASSHGLAIKETQYF. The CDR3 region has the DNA TGTGCCAGCAGCCACGGACTAGCCATTAAAGAGACCCAGTACTTC.

CDR3 sequence: CASSPTGFREQYF. In nucleotides, the CDR3 is TGTGCCAGCAGTCCCACAGGGTTTCGGGAGCAGTACTTC. V and J are TRBV28 and TRBJ2-7; maybe TRBD1 (6 bases). Germline CDR1 reads MDHEN; CDR2 reads SYDVKM. The V end lost 5 bases, the J end lost 7 bases, and 15 bases lay between the germline ends. The CDR3 is made up of 13 amino acids.